The 10 T cell receptor beta chains listed next were all sequenced from one sample in a study of CD8+ T cells in alopecia areata (dated by TCRdb to 2016 to 2019). The library was made by the immunoSEQ multiplex PCR assay. For TCR sequencing, RNA was extracted from every sample and reverse transcribed into cDNA to serve as template. What TCRdb holds here is the immuneACCESS table cut down to in-frame rearrangements. Part of the clones is not present; checked against another copy, under half of the missing clones reflect an unresolved V gene, and the others are unexplained. The sample table lists under 130,000 clones, around three fifths of them with a count of one. Of the sample, roughly 8.8% is held by the ten largest clones. Sequenced material: CD4+ T cells sorted from blood. Source of these receptors: a human donor in good health.

V usage is TRBV7-2 and J usage is TRBJ2-5, with D possibly matching TRBD2 (6 bases). The V end lost 3 bases, the J end lost 5 bases, and 10 bases lay between the germline ends. The CDR3 is 13 amino acids. Germline V gene lookup returns CDR1 SGHTA and CDR2 FQGNSA. The CDR3 reads CASSFQGRETQYF. Here the CDR3 DNA reads TGTGCCAGCAGCTTCCAAGGGAGGGAGACCCAGTACTTC.

This chain joins TRBV30 and TRBJ1-1; TRBD1 might be the D (5 bases). Per germline, CDR1 GTSNPN and CDR2 SVGIG (reference sequence). The V gene lost 7 bases and the J gene lost 4 bases, with 16 bases spanning the gap. CDR3 length: 13 residues. The CDR3 reads CAYSRGVSTEAFF. The CDR3 coding sequence is TGTGCCTATAGCCGGGGGGTCAGCACTGAAGCTTTCTTT.

The rearrangement uses TRBV29-1 and TRBJ2-3; 7 bases are a match to TRBD2. This CDR3 contains 15 residues. Unmatched junction bases numbered 11, after V lost 6 bases and J lost 2 bases. Per germline, CDR1 SQVTM and CDR2 ANQGSEA. CDR3 in DNA: TGCAGCGTAGGGAAGCGGGGAGGGAACACAGATACGCAGTATTTT. It yields the protein CSVGKRGGNTDTQYF.

CDR3 nucleotide sequence: TGTGCCAGCCAGAAGGGGACAGGGGATAATTCACCCCTCCACTTT. It codes for CASQKGTGDNSPLHF. This sequence joins TRBV27 and TRBJ1-6; 10 bases fit TRBD1. The CDR3 contains 15 residues. J was trimmed by 5 bases and V by 8 bases; bases with no gene match: 6. Germline CDR1 reads MNHEY; CDR2 reads SMNVEV (reference sequence).

At least ten counts were recorded for this clone. The chain links TRBV11-2 to TRBJ1-2, with D possibly matching TRBD1 (6 bases). The CDR3 has 15 residues. V lost 1 base and J lost 5, with 14 bases in between. Germline V lookup: CDR1 SGHAT, CDR2 FQNNGV. CDR3 loop: CASSLGSGGLYGYTF. CDR3 nucleotides: TGTGCCAGCAGCTTAGGATCGGGGGGCTTATATGGCTACACCTTC.

The chain uses TRBV28 and TRBJ1-1; D unresolved. The ends were cut back, 7 bases at V and 3 bases at J, with 9 bases in the middle. The germline V gene has CDR1 MDHEN and CDR2 SYDVKM. The length of the CDR3 is 12 residues. This CDR3 is CASTRRHTEAFF. DNA for the CDR3: TGTGCCAGCACCCGCCGGCACACTGAAGCTTTCTTT. The full variable domain, its missing parts supplied by reference TRBV28 and TRBJ1-1, is DVKVTQSSRYLVKRTGEKVFLECVQDMDHENMFWYRQDPGLGLRLIYFSYDVKMKEKGDIPEGYSVSREKKERFSLILESASTNQTSMYLCASTRRHTEAFFGQGTRLTVV.

This rearrangement joins TRBV5-1 to TRBJ2-3; 7 nucleotides line up with TRBD1. Germline V CDR1 and CDR2: SGHRS, YFSETQ. J lost 0 bases, V lost 1 base, and 5 bases had no gene match. CDR3 length: 16 residues. CDR3 sequence: CASSLRDSASTDTQYF. The CDR3 bases are TGCGCCAGCAGCTTGAGGGACAGCGCTAGCACAGATACGCAGTATTTT.

The V gene is TRBV30, the J gene TRBJ2-5; tentative D call: TRBD2 (6 bases). CDR3 size: 11 residues. Trimming stripped 4 bases from V and 7 bases from J, with 10 bases between. CDR1 GTSNPN and CDR2 SVGIG come from the germline V gene (reference sequence). The CDR3 region has the DNA TGTGCCTGGAATGGCGGGGCGACCCAGTACTTC. It encodes CAWNGGATQYF.

This clone was seen only a few times. The chain joins TRBV29-1 to TRBJ2-5; tentative D call: TRBD1 (5 bases). Germline lookup yields CDR1 SQVTM and CDR2 ANQGSEA. The CDR3 runs 13 residues. The germline V and J ends were trimmed by 4 bases and 5 bases, with 14 bases remaining between them. This CDR3 is CSVVRVIGETQYF. The CDR3 DNA is TGCAGCGTTGTCAGGGTGATCGGGGAGACCCAGTACTTC.

The chain is built from TRBV7-2 and TRBJ2-1; TRBD1 is a possible D gene (6 bases). Germline V gene data show CDR1 as SGHTA and CDR2 as FQGNSA. The CDR3 runs 15 residues. Trimming cost V 5 bases and J 3 bases, with 14 bases left between them. CDR3 in amino acids: CASSPRQVLYNEQFF. The DNA of the CDR3 is TGTGCCAGCAGCCCAAGACAGGTTCTCTACAATGAGCAGTTCTTC.